These 18 T cell receptor beta chains share one sample of origin, sequenced in a study of blood T cell repertoires in COVID-19. TCRdb's table, derived via immunoSEQ multiplex PCR, lists solely in-frame clones and lacks some. The sample contains roughly 150,000 clones, about four fifths of which appear only once. The sample taken for sequencing was peripheral blood. The source is a woman older than 75 with acute or convalescent COVID-19.

This CDR3 is CASSLSGQGANEQFF. The CDR3 DNA sequence: TGCGCCAGCAGCTTGTCCGGGCAGGGGGCCAACGAGCAGTTCTTC. The chain couples TRBV5-1 to TRBJ2-1, with 8 bases aligning to TRBD1. Germline assignment: CDR1 SGHRS and CDR2 YFSETQ. The CDR3 runs 15 residues. With V trimmed by 1 base and J by 10 bases, 10 bases remained unmatched.

This chain connects TRBV5-1 to TRBJ1-2; 10 positions agree with TRBD1. The trim removed 6 bases at V and 7 bases at J, leaving 12 bases unmatched. The CDR3 runs to 15 residues. The germline CDR1 and CDR2 sequences are SGHRS and YFSETQ. CDR3 in DNA: TGCGCCAGCACCTCCCCGGACAGGGGGGTTGGTGGCTACACCTTC. Translated: CASTSPDRGVGGYTF.

The chain combines TRBV7-9 with TRBJ2-5; D perhaps matches TRBD2 (6 bases). CDR3 length: 15 residues. The germline gives CDR1 SEHNR, CDR2 FQNEAQ (reference sequence). With 5 bases removed from V and 1 base from J, the gap between germline ends came to 14 bases. CDR3 sequence (DNA): TGTGCCAGCAGCCACGGGAGTAGCGGCCAAGAGACCCAGTACTTC. This gives the protein CASSHGSSGQETQYF.

The rearrangement uses TRBV10-2 and TRBJ1-5; TRBD1 agrees at 8 bases. V dropped 0 bases and J dropped 7; count of bases not matched to a gene: 8. The CDR3 is 16 amino acids. The V gene's germline CDR1 is WSHSY and CDR2 SAAADI. Here the CDR3 reads CASSESRDRFGQPQHF. The CDR3 DNA follows: TGCGCCAGCAGTGAGTCCCGGGACAGGTTTGGCCAGCCCCAGCATTTT.

Concerning this clone: A read error may produce the germline difference seen at one junction end. The rearrangement links TRBV20-1 to TRBJ1-2; D is ambiguous. The CDR3 covers 9 residues. Per germline, CDR1 DFQATT and CDR2 SNEGSKA (reference sequence). The CDR3 reads CSANPYFSF. DNA of the CDR3: TGCAGTGCAAATCCCTACTTTTCCTTC.

The rearrangement uses TRBV5-1 and TRBJ1-6; 7 bases are shared with TRBD1. The junction had 7 bases not matched to a gene; V was cut back by 4 bases and J by 9 bases. This CDR3 has 14 residues. From germline, CDR1 is SGHRS and CDR2 YFSETQ. This CDR3 is CASSEDRETSPLHF. The CDR3 coding sequence is TGCGCCAGCAGCGAAGACAGGGAGACTTCACCCCTCCACTTT.

This chain links TRBV4-2 with TRBJ1-2; no firm D call. Trimming took off 0 bases at V and 4 bases at J, with 12 bases between the two ends. From germline, CDR1 is LGHNA and CDR2 YNFKEQ. This CDR3 has 15 amino acids. CDR3 sequence: CASSQDNGPGYGYTF. CDR3 sequence (DNA): TGTGCCAGCAGCCAAGATAATGGCCCGGGCTATGGCTACACCTTC.

The CDR3 is CASMDREGNEQFF. CDR3 bases: TGCGCCAGCATGGACAGGGAGGGCAATGAGCAGTTCTTC. The chain links TRBV10-2 to TRBJ2-1, with D possibly matching TRBD1 (8 bases). Germline V gene sequence: CDR1 WSHSY, CDR2 SAAADI. The CDR3 runs to 13 residues. Trimming took 7 bases from V and 6 from J, leaving 13 bases between them.

V and J are TRBV6-6 and TRBJ1-1; no clear D gene. V lost 2 bases and J 1 base, leaving 14 bases between the germline ends. Germline V CDR1 and CDR2: MNHNY, SVGAGI (reference sequence). There are 16 residues in the CDR3. CDR3 in DNA: TGTGCCAGCAGTTACGCAAGACTGAGAGGGAACACTGAAGCTTTCTTT. Protein product: CASSYARLRGNTEAFF.

The gene calls are TRBV11-3 and TRBJ1-1; 7 nucleotides align to TRBD1. The germline V gene has CDR1 SGHNT and CDR2 YENEEA. J was trimmed by 5 bases and V by 1 base; bases with no gene match: 4. The CDR3 runs to 14 residues. CDR3 sequence (DNA): TGTGCCAGCAGCTTAGGCCAGGGGGGTACTGAAGCTTTCTTT. Protein product: CASSLGQGGTEAFF.

The gene calls are TRBV7-6 and TRBJ2-2; D might be TRBD1 (5 bases). The V gene lost 1 base and the J gene lost 7 bases, with 13 bases spanning the gap. This CDR3 region has 15 residues. The germline gives CDR1 SGHVS, CDR2 FNYEAQ. This chain's CDR3 is CASSLGQGGSGELFF. The CDR3, as DNA: TGTGCCAGCAGCTTAGGGCAGGGCGGAAGCGGGGAGCTGTTTTTT.

The chain has TRBV19 and TRBJ1-1, with 9 bases matching TRBD1. CDR1 and CDR2 from the germline V gene are LNHDA and SQIVND (reference sequence). The CDR3 sequence is 14 residues long. The V and J ends lost 7 bases and 2 bases, in that order; junction bases with no gene match: 5. The CDR3 region is CASIRDRENTEAFF. For the CDR3, the DNA is TGTGCCAGTATCCGGGACAGGGAAAACACTGAAGCTTTCTTT.

The genes are TRBV18 and TRBJ2-7; possibly TRBD1 for D (8 bases). The CDR3 extends over 16 amino acids. Germline CDR1 is KGHSH and CDR2 is LQKENI. V lost 6 bases and J lost 4, with 22 bases in between. CDR3 sequence: CASSPGTGGGYYEQYF. In DNA form, the CDR3 reads TGTGCCAGCTCGCCCGGAACAGGGGGGGGTTATTACGAGCAGTACTTC.

This chain connects TRBV6-5 to TRBJ1-4, with 9 bases fitting TRBD1. After removal of 6 bases from V and 7 bases from J, the junction contained 9 bases not matched to a gene. Germline CDR1 reads MNHEY; CDR2 reads SVGAGI. This CDR3 comprises 15 residues. In nucleotides, the CDR3 is TGTGCCAGCAGCCGGACAGGGGACAAGGGTGAAAAACTGTTTTTT. Amino acid sequence: CASSRTGDKGEKLFF.

The genes are TRBV28 and TRBJ1-6, with 11 bases aligning to TRBD1. CDR3 size: 13 residues. J lost 12 bases, V lost 5 bases, and 3 bases had no gene match. Germline CDR1 MDHEN, CDR2 SYDVKM. The CDR3 loop reads CASSQDRGQPLHF. CDR3 DNA sequence: TGTGCCAGCAGTCAGGACAGGGGGCAACCCCTCCACTTT. Filled out from reference TRBV28 and TRBJ1-6, the complete variable domain reads DVKVTQSSRYLVKRTGEKVFLECVQDMDHENMFWYRQDPGLGLRLIYFSYDVKMKEKGDIPEGYSVSREKKERFSLILESASTNQTSMYLCASSQDRGQPLHFGNGTRLTVT.

There are a few counts of this clone. This chain links TRBV7-9 with TRBJ2-5, with D unclear. Trimming took 1 base from V and 4 from J, leaving 10 bases between them. Germline assignment: CDR1 SEHNR and CDR2 FQNEAQ (reference sequence). This CDR3 has 14 amino acids. CDR3 protein: CASSLDYLIETQYF. The CDR3 DNA reads as TGTGCCAGCAGCTTAGACTACTTGATAGAGACCCAGTACTTC.

This chain connects TRBV4-1 to TRBJ1-5; D possibly corresponds to TRBD1 (5 bases). V dropped 3 bases and J dropped 4 bases, with 10 bases sitting between them. Germline CDR1 is MGHRA and CDR2 is YSYEKL. The CDR3 runs to 14 residues. CDR3 nucleotide sequence: TGCGCCAGCAGCCATGGGGGGAGGAATCAGCCCCAGCATTTT. Protein: CASSHGGRNQPQHF.

V is TRBV18 and J is TRBJ1-6; D might be TRBD1 (6 bases). The length of the CDR3 is 18 residues. The germline V and J ends were trimmed by 3 bases and 0 bases, with 15 bases remaining between them. Per the germline V gene, CDR1 is KGHSH and CDR2 is LQKENI. CDR3 DNA: TGTGCCAGCTCACCCGATACTACAGGGAACTCCTATAATTCACCCCTCCACTTT. It yields the protein CASSPDTTGNSYNSPLHF.